These 30 T cell receptor beta chains were sequenced from one sample in a study of cytomegalovirus exposure and HLA in healthy donors (dated by TCRdb to about 2017). The method was the immunoSEQ multiplex PCR assay. The multiplex PCR relied on a mix of 60 forward primers for TCR Vbeta segments and 13 reverse primers for TCR Jbeta segments. As stored in TCRdb, this immuneACCESS dataset retains in-frame rearrangements with V and J assigned. A fraction of the clones does not appear; measured against another copy, unresolved V genes explain less than half of the discrepancy, and the remainder lacks a known reason. This sample has hundreds of thousands of clones in its table, and 77% of those were observed once. Around 2.8% of the sample is held by the ten biggest clonotypes. The specimen was PBMCs. Receptors originate from a woman aged 55-69 years in good health and CMV-seropositive.

CDR3 in amino acids: CASSLISGARSEAFF. The CDR3 region has the DNA TGTGCCAGCAGCTTAATTTCAGGGGCGCGTTCTGAAGCTTTCTTT. The chain joins TRBV7-8 to TRBJ1-1, with D tentatively TRBD1 (6 bases). V was trimmed by 2 bases and J by 6 bases, leaving 16 bases between them. Germline V gene sequence: CDR1 SGHVS, CDR2 FQNEAQ. The CDR3 consists of 15 residues.

In its sample, this clone was seen a few times. This rearrangement joins TRBV4-2 to TRBJ2-7, with a weak D call TRBD1 (5 bases). Looked up from germline, CDR1 is LGHNA and CDR2 is YNFKEQ. The CDR3 has 14 residues. V was shortened by 4 bases and J by 0 bases, with 10 bases between the two germline ends. CDR3 bases: TGTGCCAGCAGCCTAGACAGCGCCTCCTACGAGCAGTACTTC. Translating it yields CASSLDSASYEQYF.

The chain carries TRBV2 and TRBJ2-7; D possibly corresponds to TRBD1 (6 bases). Trimming left V 5 bases short and J 7 bases short, with 21 bases between. The CDR3 totals 15 residues. Germline V gene lookup returns CDR1 SNHLY and CDR2 FYNNEI. This CDR3 is CASSPPDSREWEQYF. The CDR3 DNA is TGTGCCAGCAGTCCCCCGGACAGCCGTGAGTGGGAGCAGTACTTC.

The genes are TRBV5-1 and TRBJ1-5, with D maybe TRBD1 (6 bases). Trimming took 5 bases from V and 4 from J, leaving 10 bases between them. This CDR3 has 13 amino acids. Germline values: CDR1 SGHRS, CDR2 YFSETQ. The CDR3 reads CASRLGQNQPQHF. Written as DNA, the CDR3 is TGCGCCAGCAGACTTGGACAGAATCAGCCCCAGCATTTT.

J is TRBJ1-2 and V is TRBV5-4; a possible D gene is TRBD1 (5 bases). Germline CDR1 reads SGHNT; CDR2 reads YYREEE (reference sequence). This CDR3 has 15 amino acids. The germline V and J ends were trimmed by 0 bases and 2 bases, with 11 bases remaining between them. The CDR3 reads CASSLGGRGNYGYTF. CDR3 DNA sequence: TGTGCCAGCAGCTTGGGGGGCCGGGGGAACTATGGCTACACCTTC.

This chain links TRBV25-1 with TRBJ1-2; perhaps TRBD1 as D (5 bases). Germline V gene lookup returns CDR1 MGHDK and CDR2 SYGVNS. V was shortened by 5 bases and J by 2 bases, with 15 bases between the two germline ends. This CDR3 region has 15 residues. The DNA of the CDR3 is TGTGCCAGCAGTCTATCCCTTGGGGGGAACTATGGCTACACCTTC. Its protein is CASSLSLGGNYGYTF.

This clone was counted between two and nine times. This chain links TRBV7-9 with TRBJ2-1, with D uncertain. CDR1 and CDR2 (germline): SEHNR, FQNEAQ (reference sequence). The CDR3 has 12 amino acids. The DNA for the CDR3 is TGTTCCATCGAAGACACCTACAATGAGCAGTTCTTC. Protein product: CSIEDTYNEQFF.

The sample holds one count of this clone. This chain joins TRBV5-1 and TRBJ2-3; 10 bases agree with TRBD1. The V segment lost 3 bases and the J segment 4 bases; nucleotides outside the gene matches: 11. The CDR3 totals 17 residues. Germline loops: CDR1 SGHRS, CDR2 YFSETQ. CDR3 sequence: CASSSPSGQGGPDTQYF. Here the CDR3 DNA reads TGCGCCAGCAGCTCACCCTCAGGACAGGGGGGCCCAGATACGCAGTATTTT. Complete variable domain (other parts from reference TRBV5-1 and TRBJ2-3): KAGVTQTPRYLIKTRGQQVTLSCSPISGHRSVSWYQQTPGQGLQFLFEYFSETQRNKGNFPGRFSGRQFSNSRSEMNVSTLELGDSALYLCASSSPSGQGGPDTQYFGPGTRLTVL.

This clone was counted only a few times. The V and J genes are TRBV10-2 and TRBJ1-4; 8 bases are shared with TRBD1. CDR1 is WSHSY, CDR2 SAAADI, per germline. V dropped 10 bases and J dropped 8; count of bases not matched to a gene: 6. The CDR3 spans 12 residues. Written as DNA, the CDR3 is TGCGCCACCGGACAGGGCTGGGAAAAACTGTTTTTT. Its translation: CATGQGWEKLFF.

The chain joins TRBV5-1 to TRBJ2-3; TRBD2 is a possible D gene (6 bases). CDR3 size: 16 residues. With 2 bases removed from V and 2 bases from J, the gap between germline ends came to 15 bases. CDR1 and CDR2 (germline): SGHRS, YFSETQ. The CDR3, as DNA: TGCGCCAGCAGCTTACCTGGCGGGGCGATCACAGATACGCAGTATTTT. It encodes CASSLPGGAITDTQYF.

The chain employs TRBV5-4 and TRBJ2-5; 8 nucleotides match TRBD2. The CDR3 is 17 amino acids. The V gene's germline CDR1 is SGHNT and CDR2 YYREEE (reference sequence). V lost 3 bases and J lost 1; bases outside the gene matches: 11. DNA for the CDR3: TGTGCCAGCAGCTCCGGGCCCCTGGCGGGAGGCCAAGAGACCCAGTACTTC. Translating gives CASSSGPLAGGQETQYF. Full variable domain (remainder filled in from reference TRBV5-4 and TRBJ2-5): ETGVTQSPTHLIKTRGQQVTLRCSSQSGHNTVSWYQQALGQGPQFIFQYYREEENGRGNFPPRFSGLQFPNYSSELNVNALELDDSALYLCASSSGPLAGGQETQYFGPGTRLLVL.

V and J are TRBV9 and TRBJ1-5; tentative D call: TRBD1 (5 bases). CDR1 is SGDLS, CDR2 YYNGEE, per germline. CDR3 length: 16 amino acids. The germline V and J ends were trimmed by 4 bases and 5 bases, with 19 bases remaining between them. The CDR3 loop is CASSMGRTRGDQPQHF. CDR3 DNA: TGTGCCAGCAGCATGGGCCGGACTCGGGGGGATCAGCCCCAGCATTTT.

The V and J genes are TRBV5-1 and TRBJ1-5; D gene ambiguous. V lost 0 bases, J lost 5 bases, and 12 bases lay in between. Germline V gives CDR1 SGHRS, CDR2 YFSETQ. This CDR3 is 15 amino acids long. CDR3 region: CASSLATGWDQPQHF. The DNA for the CDR3 is TGCGCCAGCAGCTTGGCCACGGGGTGGGATCAGCCCCAGCATTTT. Filled out from reference TRBV5-1 and TRBJ1-5, the complete variable domain reads KAGVTQTPRYLIKTRGQQVTLSCSPISGHRSVSWYQQTPGQGLQFLFEYFSETQRNKGNFPGRFSGRQFSNSRSEMNVSTLELGDSALYLCASSLATGWDQPQHFGDGTRLSIL.

The CDR3 DNA sequence: TGTGCCAGCACCTGGGACAGGGCCTCCCTTTCAACTAATGAAAAACTGTTTTTT. Amino acids: CASTWDRASLSTNEKLFF. The gene calls are TRBV7-9 and TRBJ1-4; TRBD1 matches 9 bases. CDR1 is SEHNR and CDR2 is FQNEAQ in the germline V gene (reference sequence). The trim removed 7 bases at V and 0 bases at J, leaving 12 bases unmatched. The CDR3 has 18 residues. The entire variable domain, with the rest obtained from reference TRBV7-9 and TRBJ1-4, is as follows: DTGVSQNPRHKITKRGQNVTFRCDPISEHNRLYWYRQTLGQGPEFLTYFQNEAQLEKSRLLSDRFSAERPKGSFSTLEIQRTEQGDSAMYLCASTWDRASLSTNEKLFFGSGTQLSVL.

The J gene is TRBJ2-2, the V gene TRBV28; TRBD1 matches 7 bases. V shed 4 bases and J 2 bases; nucleotides not matched to a gene: 4. This CDR3 has 15 residues. The V gene's germline CDR1 is MDHEN and CDR2 SYDVKM. The CDR3 spells CASSSGTVNTGELFF. The CDR3 bases are TGTGCCAGCAGTTCAGGGACAGTTAACACCGGGGAGCTGTTTTTT. The full variable domain, its missing parts supplied by reference TRBV28 and TRBJ2-2, is DVKVTQSSRYLVKRTGEKVFLECVQDMDHENMFWYRQDPGLGLRLIYFSYDVKMKEKGDIPEGYSVSREKKERFSLILESASTNQTSMYLCASSSGTVNTGELFFGEGSRLTVL.

The chain has TRBV7-9 and TRBJ2-1; 7 bases line up with TRBD1. V was pared by 1 base and J by 3 bases, with 9 bases of the junction left unmatched. This CDR3 spans 17 amino acids. Germline V gene data show CDR1 as SEHNR and CDR2 as FQNEAQ (reference sequence). This chain's CDR3 is CASSLVRQGAGYNEQFF. In nucleotides, the CDR3 is TGTGCCAGCAGCTTAGTTCGACAGGGAGCCGGCTACAATGAGCAGTTCTTC. Together with reference TRBV7-9 and TRBJ2-1, the CDR3 gives the full variable domain: DTGVSQNPRHKITKRGQNVTFRCDPISEHNRLYWYRQTLGQGPEFLTYFQNEAQLEKSRLLSDRFSAERPKGSFSTLEIQRTEQGDSAMYLCASSLVRQGAGYNEQFFGPGTRLTVL.

This rearrangement joins TRBV5-1 to TRBJ1-1, with D tentatively TRBD1 (6 bases). This CDR3 contains 12 residues. Looked up from germline, CDR1 is SGHRS and CDR2 is YFSETQ. V gave up 7 bases and J gave up 6 bases, with 13 bases separating them. The CDR3 DNA is TGCGCCAGCGGGGGGGGGCCCGCTGAAGCTTTCTTT. The encoded protein is CASGGGPAEAFF. Looking up the rest from reference TRBV5-1 and TRBJ1-1 gives the full variable domain: KAGVTQTPRYLIKTRGQQVTLSCSPISGHRSVSWYQQTPGQGLQFLFEYFSETQRNKGNFPGRFSGRQFSNSRSEMNVSTLELGDSALYLCASGGGPAEAFFGQGTRLTVV.

The rearrangement links TRBV7-3 to TRBJ2-3; TRBD2 aligns across 9 bases. This CDR3 has 17 residues. Germline values: CDR1 SGHTA, CDR2 FQGTGA. J gave up 3 bases and V 2 bases, and 9 bases lay outside the gene matches. The CDR3 region has the DNA TGTGCCAGCAGCTTACGCGGGGGGGGATCGTCTACAGATACGCAGTATTTT. It translates to CASSLRGGGSSTDTQYF.

V is TRBV19 and J is TRBJ2-7, with TRBD1 matching over 8 bases. Germline lookup yields CDR1 LNHDA and CDR2 SQIVND (reference sequence). The CDR3 is 14 amino acids. V shed 6 bases and J 9 bases; nucleotides not matched to a gene: 13. For the CDR3, the DNA is TGTGCCAGTAGCATACAGGGGGACGCGACTGGGCAGTACTTC. Its translation: CASSIQGDATGQYF.

This clone was picked up a small number of times. The chain links TRBV5-1 to TRBJ2-7; 9 bases map to TRBD2. J lost 2 bases, V lost 0 bases, and 6 bases had no gene match. The germline CDR1 and CDR2 sequences are SGHRS and YFSETQ. The CDR3 has 16 amino acids. This CDR3 reads CASSLAAGGVPYEQYF. CDR3 DNA: TGCGCCAGCAGCTTGGCGGCGGGGGGGGTCCCCTACGAGCAGTACTTC.

This clone was counted a few times. The V and J genes are TRBV2 and TRBJ2-2; 8 bases align to TRBD1. The CDR3 consists of 14 residues. V shed 8 bases and J 5 bases; nucleotides not matched to a gene: 7. Germline V lookup: CDR1 SNHLY, CDR2 FYNNEI. CDR3 in DNA: TGTGCCAGCGGTCTCAGGGGGCGGACCGGGGAGCTGTTTTTT. It yields the protein CASGLRGRTGELFF.

This clone was counted a few times. The CDR3 nucleotides read TGTGCCAGCAGTGACGGGACAGGGATGGGTCAGCCCCAGCATTTT. Protein sequence: CASSDGTGMGQPQHF. The rearrangement links TRBV2 to TRBJ1-5, with 9 bases aligning to TRBD1. The CDR3 runs 15 residues. The V gene end was trimmed by 3 bases and the J gene end by 6 bases; junction bases not matched to a gene: 6. From germline, CDR1 is SNHLY and CDR2 FYNNEI.

This chain links TRBV19 with TRBJ1-2; TRBD1 is a possible D gene (6 bases). The CDR3 runs to 14 residues. Germline V gene sequence: CDR1 LNHDA, CDR2 SQIVND (reference sequence). With 4 bases removed from V and 2 bases from J, the gap between germline ends came to 11 bases. CDR3 DNA sequence: TGTGCCAGTAGTAACGAACAGGGAAACTATGGCTACACCTTC. Translation gives CASSNEQGNYGYTF.

This chain links TRBV28 with TRBJ2-7; 8 bases are a match to TRBD2. Germline lookup yields CDR1 MDHEN and CDR2 SYDVKM. The CDR3 is made up of 15 amino acids. J was trimmed by 4 bases and V by 2 bases; bases with no gene match: 7. CDR3 in DNA: TGTGCCAGCAGTTTACCGGGAGGGCGTAGATACGAGCAGTACTTC. Amino acids: CASSLPGGRRYEQYF.

This chain uses TRBV7-9 with TRBJ1-1; 9 nucleotides agree with TRBD1. The germline V gene has CDR1 SEHNR and CDR2 FQNEAQ (reference sequence). This CDR3 is 15 amino acids long. The J segment lost 1 base and the V segment lost 5 bases, leaving 5 bases of the junction unmatched. CDR3 sequence (DNA): TGTGCCAGCAGCGGGTGGACAGGGGCGAACACTGAAGCTTTCTTT. As protein: CASSGWTGANTEAFF.

This rearrangement joins TRBV19 to TRBJ2-1; TRBD1 matches 7 bases. CDR1 LNHDA and CDR2 SQIVND come from the germline V gene (reference sequence). The CDR3 spans 15 residues. With V trimmed by 2 bases and J by 7 bases, 8 bases remained unmatched. The CDR3 nucleotides are TGTGCCAGTAGTATACCACAGGGGAGCCTGAATGAGCAGTTCTTC. Translated: CASSIPQGSLNEQFF.

This clone has more than one count but fewer than ten. The chain is built from TRBV18 and TRBJ2-2, with D perhaps matching TRBD2 (6 bases). V lost 6 bases and J lost 0, with 11 bases in between. The CDR3 loop spans 15 amino acids. From germline, CDR1 is KGHSH and CDR2 LQKENI. CDR3 residues: CASSPGLTNTGELFF. CDR3 in DNA: TGTGCCAGCTCCCCGGGACTTACGAACACCGGGGAGCTGTTTTTT.

The CDR3 sequence: CASSENRDSPYEQYF. CDR3 coding DNA: TGTGCCAGCAGTGAAAACCGGGACAGCCCCTACGAGCAGTACTTC. The chain links TRBV28 to TRBJ2-7; 7 bases fit TRBD1. The CDR3 totals 15 residues. Germline-derived CDR1 and CDR2 are MDHEN and SYDVKM. V lost 5 bases and J lost 2; bases outside the gene matches: 9. Together with reference TRBV28 and TRBJ2-7, the CDR3 gives the full variable domain: DVKVTQSSRYLVKRTGEKVFLECVQDMDHENMFWYRQDPGLGLRLIYFSYDVKMKEKGDIPEGYSVSREKKERFSLILESASTNQTSMYLCASSENRDSPYEQYFGPGTRLTVT.

The chain uses TRBV19 and TRBJ1-2, with D tentatively TRBD1 (5 bases). V was pared by 1 base and J by 7 bases, with 10 bases between. CDR3 length equals 13 residues. Germline CDR1 is LNHDA and CDR2 is SQIVND (reference sequence). CDR3 amino acids: CASSIVPRAGYTF. CDR3 in DNA: TGTGCCAGTAGTATAGTGCCCAGGGCTGGCTACACCTTC.

The CDR3 nucleotides read TGCGCCAGCAGCCTCCGGCCAGCGGTGAACGAGCAGTACTTC. Translated: CASSLRPAVNEQYF. The chain joins TRBV5-1 to TRBJ2-7, with D possibly being TRBD2 (5 bases). V lost 4 bases and J lost 5, with 16 bases in between. The CDR3 has 14 residues. Germline CDR1 and CDR2: SGHRS and YFSETQ.